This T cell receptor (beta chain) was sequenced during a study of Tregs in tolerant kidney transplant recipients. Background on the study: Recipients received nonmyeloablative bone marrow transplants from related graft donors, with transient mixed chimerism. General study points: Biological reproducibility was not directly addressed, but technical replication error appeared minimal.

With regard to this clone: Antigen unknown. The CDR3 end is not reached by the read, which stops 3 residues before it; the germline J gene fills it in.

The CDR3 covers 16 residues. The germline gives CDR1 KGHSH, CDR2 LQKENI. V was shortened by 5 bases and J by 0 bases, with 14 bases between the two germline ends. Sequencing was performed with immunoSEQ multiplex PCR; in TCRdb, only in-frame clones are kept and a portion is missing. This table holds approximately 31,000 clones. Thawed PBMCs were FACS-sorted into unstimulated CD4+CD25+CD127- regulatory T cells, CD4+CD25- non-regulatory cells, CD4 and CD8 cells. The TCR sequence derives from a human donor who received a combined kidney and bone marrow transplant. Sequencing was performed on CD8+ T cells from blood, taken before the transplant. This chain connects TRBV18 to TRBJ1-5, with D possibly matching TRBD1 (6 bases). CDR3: CASSSRQGISNQPQHF. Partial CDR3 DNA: TGTGCCAGCTCATCCCGCCAGGGGATTAGCAATCAGCCC.